Each of the 21 T cell receptor beta chains below was sequenced from the same sample in a study of T cells in Graves' hyperthyroidism and ophthalmopathy. Amplified TCR beta CDR3 regions came from RNA transcripts. The TCR CDR3 was amplified in a first-round RT-PCR using the HTBI primer set. TCRdb analysed the multiplex PCR reads with MiXCR anew, one entry per CDR3 protein. The table shows more than 550,000 distinct CDR3 sequences, with 15% to 20% occurring only once. The source material was blood. These receptors were collected from a man aged 45-60 years with Graves' hyperthyroidism.

The chain employs TRBV25-1 and TRBJ2-1, with TRBD1 matching over 10 bases. With V trimmed by 1 base and J by 6 bases, 9 bases remained unmatched. This CDR3 is 17 amino acids long. Germline values: CDR1 MGHDK, CDR2 SYGVNS. The CDR3 DNA follows: TGTGCCAGCAGTGAATCGTTCGGACAGGGGGTTACCAATGAGCAGTTCTTC. Amino acids: CASSESFGQGVTNEQFF.

This clonotype was observed at least ten times. The gene calls are TRBV18 and TRBJ1-2; D is unresolved. Germline CDR1 is KGHSH and CDR2 is LQKENI. This CDR3 spans 14 amino acids. V lost 6 bases to trimming and J lost 8 bases, with 19 bases between them. The CDR3 bases are TGTGCCAGCTCCCCCGGGGAGGTAGTCTACGGCTACACCTTC. Translated: CASSPGEVVYGYTF.

This chain joins TRBV6-2 or TRBV6-3 and TRBJ2-1, with D maybe TRBD1 (5 bases). Trimming took off 0 bases at V and 8 bases at J, with 11 bases between the two ends. Looked up from germline, CDR1 is MNHEY and CDR2 is SVGEGT. The CDR3 is 14 residues long. CDR3 nucleotides: TGTGCCAGCAGTTACTCCCCAGGGTATTATGAGCAGTTCTTC. It yields the protein CASSYSPGYYEQFF.

This clonotype was seen ten or more times. The chain is built from TRBV28 and TRBJ2-7; 12 bases are a match to TRBD2. Looked up from germline, CDR1 is MDHEN and CDR2 is SYDVKM. The junction had 12 bases not matched to a gene; V was cut back by 8 bases and J by 4 bases. The CDR3 is 16 amino acids. The CDR3 bases are TGTGCCAGCGGGAGAGGACTAGCGGGACGTGTATACGAGCAGTACTTC. This codes for CASGRGLAGRVYEQYF.

V is TRBV20-1 and J is TRBJ1-3; D not certain. From germline, CDR1 is DFQATT and CDR2 SNEGSKA (reference sequence). Trimming took off 6 bases at V and 4 bases at J, with 16 bases between the two ends. CDR3 length equals 14 residues. Here the CDR3 reads CSAKPRVLGNTIYF. DNA of the CDR3: TGCAGTGCGAAGCCCCGGGTCCTCGGAAACACCATATATTTT.

The table lists this clonotype with many counts. The chain is built from TRBV27 and TRBJ2-6; D is perhaps TRBD1 (5 bases). The V gene's germline CDR1 is MNHEY and CDR2 SMNVEV (reference sequence). This CDR3 has 16 residues. Trimming removed 5 bases at V and 1 base at J, with 12 bases between. The CDR3 is CASSATRVSGANVLTF. As DNA, the CDR3 is TGTGCCAGCAGTGCAACCAGGGTTTCTGGGGCCAACGTCCTGACTTTC.

The V and J genes are TRBV19 and TRBJ2-3; D not resolved. The CDR3 runs 15 residues. Trimming pared 5 bases from V and 1 base from J, leaving 13 bases between. Germline CDR1 LNHDA, CDR2 SQIVND (reference sequence). The CDR3 loop reads CASSPALGRTDTQYF. CDR3 sequence (DNA): TGTGCCAGTAGTCCCGCTCTTGGGCGCACAGATACGCAGTATTTT.

The gene calls are TRBV20-1 and TRBJ2-1; D gene uncertain. Trimming left V 1 base short and J 0 bases short, with 13 bases between. The CDR3 extends over 16 amino acids. CDR1 and CDR2 (germline): DFQATT, SNEGSKA (reference sequence). CDR3 in amino acids: CSARGFKRGSYNEQFF. The CDR3 bases are TGCAGTGCTAGAGGATTCAAACGAGGCTCCTACAATGAGCAGTTCTTC.

This clonotype occurred many times. V and J are TRBV7-3 and TRBJ2-3, with TRBD2 as a possible D gene (5 bases). Trimming left V 0 bases short and J 1 base short, with 14 bases between. Germline-derived CDR1 and CDR2 are SGHTA and FQGTGA. The CDR3 consists of 17 residues. CDR3 DNA sequence: TGTGCCAGCAGCTTAACGTCTTCGGGGAGAGGCACAGATACGCAGTATTTT. It translates to CASSLTSSGRGTDTQYF.

The chain links TRBV12-3 or TRBV12-4 to TRBJ2-7, with a possible D match to TRBD2 (5 bases). V was cut by 2 bases and J by 0 bases, with 11 bases left in between. This CDR3 has 15 amino acids. The CDR3 sequence is CASSLNSESSYEQYF. The CDR3 DNA reads as TGTGCCAGCAGTTTAAATAGCGAGAGCTCCTACGAGCAGTACTTC.

The genes are TRBV12-5 and TRBJ1-6; no clear D gene. This CDR3 region has 14 residues. Germline V gives CDR1 LGHNT, CDR2 FRNRAP. CDR3 sequence (DNA): TGTGCCAGCAGCCAGTCCTCCCGGAATTCACCCCTCCACTTT. Protein product: CASSQSSRNSPLHF.

The chain joins TRBV30 to TRBJ2-7; D unresolved. Trimming took off 2 bases at V and 3 bases at J, with 8 bases between the two ends. Germline V lookup: CDR1 GTSNPN, CDR2 SVGIG (reference sequence). CDR3 length: 12 amino acids. The CDR3 bases are TGTGCCTGGAGTCCTACTAACTACGAGCAGTACTTC. It translates to CAWSPTNYEQYF.

In its sample, this clonotype was seen many times. The chain is built from TRBV28 and TRBJ2-3; 10 bases map to TRBD1. The CDR3 loop spans 14 amino acids. Germline CDR1 MDHEN, CDR2 SYDVKM. Losses at the gene ends were 6 bases for V and 4 bases for J; bases not matched to a gene: 4. CDR3 in amino acids: CASRRDRGPDTQYF. CDR3 coding DNA: TGTGCCAGCAGAAGGGACAGGGGCCCAGATACGCAGTATTTT.

This clonotype has only one observation. The chain carries TRBV11-2 and TRBJ1-1; 7 bases map to TRBD1. After removal of 4 bases from V and 3 bases from J, the junction contained 11 bases not matched to a gene. This CDR3 has 16 residues. Germline CDR1 is SGHAT and CDR2 is FQNNGV. For the CDR3, the DNA is TGTGCCAGCAGCTCTCCTTACCAAGACAGGGACACTGAAGCTTTCTTT. Its translation is CASSSPYQDRDTEAFF.

The chain couples TRBV7-8 to TRBJ2-1, with 8 bases that match TRBD1. V was clipped by 5 bases and J by 5 bases; unmatched bases: 8. Germline assignment: CDR1 SGHVS and CDR2 FQNEAQ. CDR3 length: 15 amino acids. DNA of the CDR3: TGTGCCAGCAGCCCCAGGGACAGGCAAGACAATGAGCAGTTCTTC. Amino acid sequence: CASSPRDRQDNEQFF.

This clonotype appeared many times. V gene TRBV9 combines with J gene TRBJ1-1; 7 bases are shared with TRBD1. Germline loops: CDR1 SGDLS, CDR2 YYNGEE. The ends lost 2 bases at V and 1 base at J; junction bases unmatched: 5. This CDR3 is built from 15 residues. The CDR3 protein is CASSVSWTGNTEAFF. For the CDR3, the DNA is TGTGCCAGCAGCGTTTCTTGGACAGGGAACACTGAAGCTTTCTTT. The full variable domain, completed using reference TRBV9 and TRBJ1-1, is DSGVTQTPKHLITATGQRVTLRCSPRSGDLSVYWYQQSLDQGLQFLIQYYNGEERAKGNILERFSAQQFPDLHSELNLSSLELGDSALYFCASSVSWTGNTEAFFGQGTRLTVV.

This clonotype came up many times. J is TRBJ2-7 and V is TRBV2; no definite D call. The V gene's germline CDR1 is SNHLY and CDR2 FYNNEI. This CDR3 region has 13 residues. V lost 4 bases to trimming and J lost 2 bases, with 9 bases between them. CDR3 DNA sequence: TGTGCCAGCAGTGGGCAAGTTACCTACGAGCAGTACTTC. As protein: CASSGQVTYEQYF.

This clonotype was detected ten times or more. The chain joins TRBV6-2 or TRBV6-3 to TRBJ2-5; TRBD2 matches 9 bases. V shed 2 bases, J shed 3 bases, and the junction held 10 bases outside the gene matches. Looked up from germline, CDR1 is MNHEY and CDR2 is SVGEGT. This CDR3 has 17 amino acids. The DNA of the CDR3 is TGTGCCAGCAGTTACGGTCCAGCTAGCGGGATAAAAGAGACCCAGTACTTC. This sequence encodes CASSYGPASGIKETQYF.

The J gene is TRBJ2-1, the V gene TRBV7-9; D not certain. Germline V gene data show CDR1 as SEHNR and CDR2 as FQNEAQ (reference sequence). CDR3 length: 13 amino acids. The germline V and J ends were trimmed by 4 bases and 9 bases, with 13 bases remaining between them. The CDR3, as DNA: TGTGCCAGCAGCTCCTTAGCCCGTACTGAGCAGTTCTTC. Translation: CASSSLARTEQFF.

V gene TRBV10-3 combines with J gene TRBJ2-1; 13 positions agree with TRBD2. The length of the CDR3 is 17 residues. Looked up from germline, CDR1 is ENHRY and CDR2 is SYGVKD. V was clipped by 5 bases and J by 4 bases; unmatched bases: 8. This CDR3 is CAISRLAGGFTYNEQFF. CDR3 DNA sequence: TGTGCCATCAGTCGACTAGCGGGAGGATTCACGTACAATGAGCAGTTCTTC.

This clonotype was seen many times. The chain is built from TRBV28 and TRBJ2-5; D tentatively fits TRBD1 or TRBD2 (5 bases each). The CDR3 loop spans 11 amino acids. Germline V lookup: CDR1 MDHEN, CDR2 SYDVKM. V was clipped by 7 bases and J by 5 bases, with 8 bases between them. The CDR3 reads CASTWGETQYF. CDR3 in DNA: TGTGCCAGCACCTGGGGGGAGACCCAGTACTTC.